This T cell receptor (beta chain) was identified during a study of blood T cell repertoires in COVID-19. Background on the study: Some COVID-19 samples were acute and others convalescent; all came from the United States, Italy and Spain.

The data were produced by immunoSEQ multiplex PCR, yet TCRdb's version contains in-frame clones alone and is incomplete. The sample shows around 65,000 clones, around 90% of them seen only once. The V end lost 0 bases, the J end lost 5 bases, and 8 bases lay between the germline ends. This CDR3 region has 13 residues. Germline CDR1 is SGHDN and CDR2 is FVKESK. This chain links TRBV14 with TRBJ2-7; maybe TRBD1 (5 bases). This TCR was sampled from a human donor in a cohort sampled during active COVID-19. Sequences were obtained from peripheral blood. Written as DNA, the CDR3 is TGTGCCAGCAGCCAAGATCTCAGGGACGAGCAGTACTTC. Protein: CASSQDLRDEQYF.